This T cell receptor beta chain was sequenced for a study of T cells after yellow fever vaccination. Findings and caveats of the study: Abundant clonotypes from the bulk population could contaminate FACS-sorted repertoires.

This clonotype was recorded a few times. Antigen unknown. Trimming shortened V by 4 bases and J by 9 bases, and 13 bases separated the two germline ends. The CDR3 totals 13 residues. Germline values: CDR1 LNHDA, CDR2 SQIVND (reference sequence). TCRdb used MiXCR to reprocess the 5' RACE reads, holding one entry per CDR3 protein. The repertoire includes some 250,000 distinct CDR3 sequences, less than 8.5% of them detected once, and roughly 0.9% sits in the top ten. This TCR derives from a young man who received the YFV17D yellow fever vaccine. The chain is built from TRBV19 and TRBJ2-1; possibly TRBD2 for D (6 bases). Here the sequenced sample was CD4+ T cells sorted from PBMCs, taken 15 days after the yellow fever booster vaccination. The CDR3 coding sequence is TGTGCCAGTAGTACCCGACTAGAGAGTGAGCAGTTCTTC. This translates into CASSTRLESEQFF.